The present T cell receptor beta chain was sequenced within a study of radiotherapy plus CTLA-4 blockade in lung cancer. Study summary: For approximately 17% of patients, objective responses occurred, and about 34% had disease control. The study, taken as a whole, reports: Among blood TCR repertoires after radiotherapy plus ipilimumab, tumor-derived clones expanded.

CDR1 is SGHRS, CDR2 YFSETQ, per germline. The V and J ends lost 2 bases and 4 bases, in that order; junction bases with no gene match: 4. The CDR3 spans 15 residues. Assay used: immunoSEQ multiplex PCR; TCRdb lists only in-frame clones, some missing. The sample has around 82,000 clones, over 70% seen once; the top ten hold roughly 22%. As concerns this clone: Its matching antigen is unknown.

Sequenced here: peripheral blood, sampled from a patient treated with radiotherapy plus ipilimumab. The V and J genes are TRBV5-1 and TRBJ1-3, with 9 bases aligning to TRBD1. The receptor was isolated from a human donor with non-small cell lung cancer whose response to radiotherapy plus ipilimumab could not be evaluated. Some clones in this sample may be carry-over from other donors' samples. The CDR3: CASSFGDRDGNTIYF. The CDR3 DNA follows: TGCGCCAGCAGCTTCGGGGACAGGGACGGAAACACCATATATTTT. Full variable domain (missing parts from reference TRBV5-1 and TRBJ1-3): KAGVTQTPRYLIKTRGQQVTLSCSPISGHRSVSWYQQTPGQGLQFLFEYFSETQRNKGNFPGRFSGRQFSNSRSEMNVSTLELGDSALYLCASSFGDRDGNTIYFGEGSWLTVV.